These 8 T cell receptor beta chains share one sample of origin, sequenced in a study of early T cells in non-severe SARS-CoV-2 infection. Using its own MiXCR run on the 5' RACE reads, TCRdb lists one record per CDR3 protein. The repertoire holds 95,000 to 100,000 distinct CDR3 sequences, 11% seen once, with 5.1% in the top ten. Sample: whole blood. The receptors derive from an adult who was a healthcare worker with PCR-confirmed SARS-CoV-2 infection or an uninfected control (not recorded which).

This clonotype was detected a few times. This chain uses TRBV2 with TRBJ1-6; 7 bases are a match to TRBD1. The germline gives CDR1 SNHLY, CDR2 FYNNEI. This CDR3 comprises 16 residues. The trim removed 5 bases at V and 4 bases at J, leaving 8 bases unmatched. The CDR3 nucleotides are TGTGCCAGCAGTTTCACAGGGGTCTCTTATAATTCACCCCTCCACTTT. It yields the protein CASSFTGVSYNSPLHF.

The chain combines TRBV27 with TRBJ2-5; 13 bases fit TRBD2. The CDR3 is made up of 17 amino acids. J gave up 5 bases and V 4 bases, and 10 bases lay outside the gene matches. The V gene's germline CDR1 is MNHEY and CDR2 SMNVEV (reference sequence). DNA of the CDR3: TGTGCCAGCAGTTCCGGACTAGCGGGAGCATTAAAGGAGACCCAGTACTTC. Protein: CASSSGLAGALKETQYF.

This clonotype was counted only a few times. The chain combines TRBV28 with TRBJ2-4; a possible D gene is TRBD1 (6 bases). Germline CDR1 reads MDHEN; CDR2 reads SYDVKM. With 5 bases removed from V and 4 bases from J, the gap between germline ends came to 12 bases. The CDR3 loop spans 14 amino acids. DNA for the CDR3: TGTGCCAGCAGTCCGACAGGTCCGAAAAACATTCAGTACTTC. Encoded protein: CASSPTGPKNIQYF. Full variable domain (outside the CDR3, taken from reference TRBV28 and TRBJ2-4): DVKVTQSSRYLVKRTGEKVFLECVQDMDHENMFWYRQDPGLGLRLIYFSYDVKMKEKGDIPEGYSVSREKKERFSLILESASTNQTSMYLCASSPTGPKNIQYFGAGTRLSVL.

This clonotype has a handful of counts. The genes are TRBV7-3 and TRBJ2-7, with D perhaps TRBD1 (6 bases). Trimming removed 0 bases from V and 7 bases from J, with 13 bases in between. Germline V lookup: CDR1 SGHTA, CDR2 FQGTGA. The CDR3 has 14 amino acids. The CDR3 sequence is CASSLTSGDREQYF. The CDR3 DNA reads TGTGCCAGCAGCTTAACATCAGGGGATCGGGAGCAGTACTTC.

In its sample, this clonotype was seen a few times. Written as DNA, the CDR3 is TGTGCCAGTAGTATGCTCCCGACCAGCCAAAAACCCTACGAGCAGTACTTC. Translating gives CASSMLPTSQKPYEQYF. V usage is TRBV19 and J usage is TRBJ2-7; no firm D call. The V end was cut by 3 bases, the J end by 2 bases, with 20 bases between. The germline gives CDR1 LNHDA, CDR2 SQIVND (reference sequence). CDR3 length: 17 residues.

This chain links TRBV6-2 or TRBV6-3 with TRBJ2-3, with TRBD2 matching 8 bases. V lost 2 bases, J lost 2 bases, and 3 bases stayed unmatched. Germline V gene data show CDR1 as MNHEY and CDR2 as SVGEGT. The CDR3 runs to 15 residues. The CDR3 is CASSYSSGDTDTQYF. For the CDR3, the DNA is TGTGCCAGCAGTTACAGTAGCGGGGACACAGATACGCAGTATTTT.

The CDR3 DNA is TGTGCCAGCAGCCCCCGGACAGGGGCCATCCTCCCATCAGGGACCCAGTACTTC. As protein: CASSPRTGAILPSGTQYF. V usage is TRBV5-8 and J usage is TRBJ2-5; 9 bases align to TRBD1. With V trimmed by 4 bases and J by 7 bases, 20 bases remained unmatched. This CDR3 has 18 residues. The V gene's germline CDR1 is SGHTS and CDR2 YDEGEE.

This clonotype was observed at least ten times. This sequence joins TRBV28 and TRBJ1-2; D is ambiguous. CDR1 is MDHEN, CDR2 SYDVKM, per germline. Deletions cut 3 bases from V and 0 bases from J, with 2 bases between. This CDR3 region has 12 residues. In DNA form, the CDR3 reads TGTGCCAGCAGTTTTACTAACTATGGCTACACCTTC. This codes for CASSFTNYGYTF.